This T cell receptor beta chain stems from a study of blood T cell repertoires in COVID-19. Study as a whole: The origin of the acute and convalescent COVID-19 samples was the United States, Italy and Spain. The analysed material was cDNA or gDNA that came from T cells, B-cell-depleted T cells, or PBMCs.

As originally analysed: The authors estimated nucleated cell counts from reference gene primer amplification. The data were produced by immunoSEQ multiplex PCR, yet TCRdb's version contains in-frame clones alone and is incomplete. The D gene and trimming were derived from the DNA, and the V and J assignments and clone size from that table. The sample lists fewer than 80,000 clones, 73% occurring once. CDR3 length: 15 amino acids. V lost 3 bases, J lost 4 bases, and 6 bases stayed unmatched. Looked up from germline, CDR1 is SNHLY and CDR2 is FYNNEI. The receptor was isolated from a man aged 60 to 69 with acute or convalescent COVID-19. This sequence joins TRBV2 and TRBJ1-5; 7 nucleotides agree with TRBD1. The specimen sequenced was peripheral blood. The chain's CDR3 is CASSDIQGRNQPQHF. Here the CDR3 DNA reads TGTGCCAGCAGTGACATACAGGGGAGGAATCAGCCCCAGCATTTT.